The sequence of this T cell receptor beta chain was determined in a study of cytomegalovirus exposure and HLA in healthy donors. Study summary: The Caucasian-associated ancestry cluster held 80% to 90% of roughly 370 genotyped donors. Broader study findings: A missense DCLRE1C variant was associated with V- and J-gene trimming of TCR beta chains in a later analysis, and an independent cohort replicated the association. A later analysis appeared to link common viral pathogens to several of the most significant clusters. Using the classifier, cytomegalovirus status was reportedly diagnosed with high specificity and sensitivity.

Note on this clone: The antigen is not known.

The study ran its PCR with 60 Vbeta and 13 Jbeta primers. Assay: immunoSEQ multiplex PCR; the TCRdb copy retains only in-frame clones and omits some. The sample records under 200,000 clones, more than 70% being singletons. CDR3 length: 16 amino acids. V was clipped by 3 bases and J by 1 base, with 16 bases between them. Germline loops: CDR1 MNHNS, CDR2 SASEGT. The chain joins TRBV6-1 to TRBJ2-7; TRBD1 is a possible D gene (6 bases). Sequenced sample: PBMCs. The clonotype was recovered from a boy aged 2 to 10 in good health and CMV-seronegative. CDR3 sequence reads: CASSEGALGLSYEQYF. The DNA for the CDR3 is TGTGCCAGCAGTGAGGGGGCATTAGGCCTTTCCTACGAGCAGTACTTC.